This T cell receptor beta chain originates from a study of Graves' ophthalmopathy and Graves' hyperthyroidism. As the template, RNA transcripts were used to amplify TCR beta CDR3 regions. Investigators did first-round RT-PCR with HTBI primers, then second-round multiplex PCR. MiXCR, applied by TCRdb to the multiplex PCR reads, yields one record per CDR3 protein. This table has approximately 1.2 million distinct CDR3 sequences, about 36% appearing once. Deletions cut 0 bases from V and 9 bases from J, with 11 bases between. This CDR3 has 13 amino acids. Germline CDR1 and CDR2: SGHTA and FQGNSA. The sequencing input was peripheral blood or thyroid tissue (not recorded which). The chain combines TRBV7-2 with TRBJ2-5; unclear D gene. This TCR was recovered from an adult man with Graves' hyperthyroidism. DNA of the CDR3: TGTGCCAGCAGCTTAGCCCGCTATCAGCCCCAGTACTTC. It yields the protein CASSLARYQPQYF. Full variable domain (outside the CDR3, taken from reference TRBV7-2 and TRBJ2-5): GAGVSQSPSNKVTEKGKDVELRCDPISGHTALYWYRQSLGQGLEFLIYFQGNSAPDKSGLPSDRFSAERTGGSVSTLTIQRTQQEDSAVYLCASSLARYQPQYFGPGTRLLVL.